What follows are 21 T cell receptor beta chains derived from one specimen sequenced in a study of beta chain features in type 1 diabetes. Study-level points and caveats: Significant though moderate, a shortening of TCRB CDR3s appeared in all four CD4+ subsets of Type 1 diabetes patients.

TCRB transcripts that were expressed got sequenced, as all of the isolated RNA had been reverse transcribed. TCRdb's copy holds only in-frame clones and misses some; the assay was immunoSEQ multiplex PCR. The table includes 680,000 or so clones, around 15% detected once. No cognate antigen is known for these TCRs. Sequencing was done on a sample of naive CD4+ T cells from blood. The receptors here all came from a young man with type 1 diabetes.

This clone was counted between two and nine times. V usage is TRBV13 and J usage is TRBJ2-7, with 7 bases fitting TRBD1. The CDR3 covers 14 residues. The V and J ends lost 0 bases and 3 bases, in that order; junction bases with no gene match: 2. Germline lookup yields CDR1 PRHDT and CDR2 FYEKMQ (reference sequence). CDR3 region: CASSLGRDSYEQYF. CDR3 coding DNA: TGTGCCAGCAGCTTAGGCAGGGACAGCTACGAGCAGTACTTC. The full variable domain, with the rest looked up from reference TRBV13 and TRBJ2-7, is AAGVIQSPRHLIKEKRETATLKCYPIPRHDTVYWYQQGPGQDPQFLISFYEKMQSDKGSIPDRFSAQQFSDYHSELNMSSLELGDSALYFCASSLGRDSYEQYFGPGTRLTVT.

The chain recombines TRBV4-1 with TRBJ2-7; possible D gene TRBD2, 6 bases. The CDR3 length is 16 residues. V dropped 0 bases and J dropped 0 bases, with 12 bases sitting between them. Germline V CDR1 and CDR2: MGHRA, YSYEKL. The CDR3 DNA reads TGCGCCAGCAGCCAAGATCGGGACTCCTACTCCTACGAGCAGTACTTC. Its translation is CASSQDRDSYSYEQYF.

The J gene is TRBJ1-1, the V gene TRBV6-4; 8 bases are a match to TRBD1. Germline CDR1 reads MRHNA; CDR2 reads SNTAGT. The V segment lost 3 bases and the J segment 1 base; nucleotides outside the gene matches: 1. This CDR3 comprises 14 residues. CDR3: CASSEGTGNTEAFF. CDR3 in DNA: TGTGCCAGCAGTGAGGGGACAGGGAACACTGAAGCTTTCTTT.

This chain uses TRBV7-9 with TRBJ2-5, with 11 bases identical to TRBD2. The J segment lost 5 bases and the V segment lost 4 bases, leaving 6 bases of the junction unmatched. Germline lookup yields CDR1 SEHNR and CDR2 FQNEAQ (reference sequence). The CDR3 has 15 residues. As DNA, the CDR3 is TGTGCCAGCAGCTCCCTAGCGGGGGGACGGGAGACCCAGTACTTC. Protein: CASSSLAGGRETQYF. Full variable domain (outside the CDR3, taken from reference TRBV7-9 and TRBJ2-5): DTGVSQNPRHKITKRGQNVTFRCDPISEHNRLYWYRQTLGQGPEFLTYFQNEAQLEKSRLLSDRFSAERPKGSFSTLEIQRTEQGDSAMYLCASSSLAGGRETQYFGPGTRLLVL.

The chain uses TRBV25-1 and TRBJ1-1; D gene uncertain. The CDR3 is 13 residues long. The germline V gene encodes CDR1 MGHDK and CDR2 SYGVNS. With 5 bases removed from V and 1 base from J, the gap between germline ends came to 8 bases. This CDR3 reads CASSSERNTEAFF. The CDR3 bases are TGTGCCAGCAGTTCCGAAAGGAACACTGAAGCTTTCTTT.

This clone was counted only a few times. The chain recombines TRBV6-5 with TRBJ1-5, with D possibly matching TRBD1 (6 bases). The CDR3 totals 13 residues. The V end was cut by 5 bases, the J end by 7 bases, with 12 bases between. Per the germline V gene, CDR1 is MNHEY and CDR2 is SVGAGI. CDR3 in DNA: TGTGCCAGCAGTACACAGGGCCGGCAGCCCCAGCATTTT. It is translated as CASSTQGRQPQHF.

This clone was seen a handful of times. The chain employs TRBV7-8 and TRBJ2-1; TRBD2 is a possible D gene (6 bases). Germline CDR1 SGHVS, CDR2 FQNEAQ. The CDR3 is made up of 16 amino acids. Trimming pared 3 bases from V and 4 bases from J, leaving 16 bases between. In DNA, the CDR3 is TGTGCCAGCAGCTTCGGGAGTAGCGGATATTACAATGAGCAGTTCTTC. This codes for CASSFGSSGYYNEQFF.

CDR3 amino acids: CASGLLPQGATQYF. CDR3 in DNA: TGTGCTAGTGGTTTGTTACCACAGGGGGCGACGCAGTATTTT. The chain employs TRBV12-5 and TRBJ2-3; 9 bases are shared with TRBD1. The CDR3 is made up of 14 amino acids. Germline V lookup: CDR1 LGHNT, CDR2 FRNRAP. The trim removed 2 bases at V and 9 bases at J, leaving 6 bases unmatched. Combining the CDR3 with reference TRBV12-5 and TRBJ2-3 gives the whole variable domain DARVTQTPRHKVTEMGQEVTMRCQPILGHNTVFWYRQTMMQGLELLAYFRNRAPLDDSGMPKDRFSAEMPDATLATLKIQPSEPRDSAVYFCASGLLPQGATQYFGPGTRLTVL.

This clone has more than one count but fewer than ten. This chain links TRBV30 with TRBJ2-3; D is possibly TRBD2 (5 bases). V gave up 2 bases and J gave up 6 bases, with 9 bases separating them. This CDR3 region has 12 residues. In germline, CDR1 is GTSNPN, CDR2 SVGIG (reference sequence). CDR3 nucleotide sequence: TGTGCCTGGAGTCGACTATCCGATACGCAGTATTTT. It is translated as CAWSRLSDTQYF.

This clone has at least ten counts. V and J are TRBV30 and TRBJ1-5; D not resolved. In germline, CDR1 is GTSNPN, CDR2 SVGIG (reference sequence). V gave up 3 bases and J gave up 3 bases, with 9 bases separating them. CDR3 size: 13 residues. The CDR3 sequence is CAWRSSANQPQHF. CDR3 in DNA: TGTGCCTGGAGATCGTCGGCCAATCAGCCCCAGCATTTT.

The sample holds a few counts of this clone. The chain joins TRBV30 to TRBJ1-2; 8 bases align to TRBD1. After removal of 4 bases from V and 4 bases from J, the junction contained 17 bases not matched to a gene. CDR3 length: 17 residues. The germline V gene has CDR1 GTSNPN and CDR2 SVGIG (reference sequence). The CDR3 sequence: CAWKNSGQAHRGYGYTF. Written as DNA, the CDR3 is TGTGCCTGGAAGAACTCGGGACAGGCCCACAGGGGCTATGGCTACACCTTC.

This clone was seen a handful of times. The chain links TRBV30 to TRBJ1-4; tentative D call: TRBD1 (5 bases). In germline, CDR1 is GTSNPN, CDR2 SVGIG (reference sequence). V was pared by 8 bases and J by 7 bases, with 26 bases between. The CDR3 spans 16 residues. The CDR3 here is CAVDVTGAPRGEKLFF. CDR3 DNA sequence: TGTGCCGTCGATGTAACAGGAGCTCCCCGGGGTGAAAAACTGTTTTTT.

This clone was seen a few times. This rearrangement joins TRBV30 to TRBJ1-2, with 9 bases identical to TRBD1. The germline CDR1 and CDR2 sequences are GTSNPN and SVGIG (reference sequence). This CDR3 contains 15 residues. Trimming cost V 3 bases and J 0 bases; bases outside gene matches: 5. The CDR3 DNA sequence: TGTGCCTGGAGGGCCGGGACAGGGACTAACTATGGCTACACCTTC. This translates into CAWRAGTGTNYGYTF.

V gene TRBV13 combines with J gene TRBJ2-3, with 7 bases fitting TRBD2. Germline lookup yields CDR1 PRHDT and CDR2 FYEKMQ (reference sequence). CDR3 size: 14 residues. The J segment lost 4 bases and the V segment lost 5 bases, leaving 6 bases of the junction unmatched. As DNA, the CDR3 is TGTGCCAGCAGCCCCCGACTAGCTCCAGATACGCAGTATTTT. Encoded protein: CASSPRLAPDTQYF.

This clone was recorded a few times. The CDR3 DNA follows: TGTGCCTGGGGTGGACAGGGAGGTTCACCCCTCCACTTT. This gives the protein CAWGGQGGSPLHF. The chain joins TRBV30 to TRBJ1-6; TRBD1 matches 8 bases. The CDR3 sequence is 13 residues long. V dropped 5 bases and J dropped 9; count of bases not matched to a gene: 6. Germline values: CDR1 GTSNPN, CDR2 SVGIG (reference sequence).

The chain carries TRBV5-1 and TRBJ2-7, with a tentative D call TRBD1 (5 bases). The CDR3 runs to 16 residues. With 0 bases removed from V and 2 bases from J, the gap between germline ends came to 15 bases. Looked up from germline, CDR1 is SGHRS and CDR2 is YFSETQ. CDR3 DNA: TGCGCCAGCAGCTTGGGTAGGACAAGGGGAACCTACGAGCAGTACTTC. It encodes CASSLGRTRGTYEQYF.

J is TRBJ1-2 and V is TRBV14; D uncertain. The CDR3 is made up of 13 amino acids. Germline assignment: CDR1 SGHDN and CDR2 FVKESK. Trimming took 4 bases from V and 6 from J, leaving 12 bases between them. The CDR3 loop reads CASSPATVHGYTF. The CDR3 nucleotides read TGTGCCAGCAGCCCGGCCACGGTGCATGGCTACACCTTC.

This clone was detected only a few times. V usage is TRBV7-2 and J usage is TRBJ1-6, with unresolved D. V was trimmed by 3 bases and J by 6 bases, leaving 12 bases between them. CDR1 is SGHTA, CDR2 FQGNSA, per germline. This CDR3 spans 15 amino acids. Here the CDR3 reads CASSFTKGVNSPLHF. Here the CDR3 DNA reads TGTGCCAGCAGCTTTACCAAGGGCGTTAATTCACCCCTCCACTTT.

The chain employs TRBV7-9 and TRBJ1-2; D is perhaps TRBD1 (5 bases). The germline CDR1 and CDR2 sequences are SEHNR and FQNEAQ (reference sequence). The V and J ends lost 4 bases and 2 bases respectively, with 8 bases between them. There are 13 residues in the CDR3. This CDR3 is CASSSWDNYGYTF. As DNA, the CDR3 is TGTGCCAGCAGCTCGTGGGACAACTATGGCTACACCTTC.

The chain carries TRBV7-8 and TRBJ1-1; TRBD1 might be the D (6 bases). Trimming shortened V by 1 base and J by 8 bases, and 11 bases separated the two germline ends. The CDR3 is made up of 13 amino acids. CDR1 is SGHVS and CDR2 is FQNEAQ in the germline V gene. The CDR3 is CASSLVDRIEAFF. In DNA, the CDR3 is TGTGCCAGCAGCTTAGTAGACAGGATAGAAGCTTTCTTT.

This clone was picked up a small number of times. The chain is built from TRBV11-2 and TRBJ1-1; TRBD1 matches at 9 bases. Trimming removed 5 bases from V and 7 bases from J; junction bases left unmatched: 2. The germline CDR1 and CDR2 sequences are SGHAT and FQNNGV. The CDR3 is 12 residues long. The CDR3 coding sequence is TGTGCCAGCAGCACAGGGGGCTTTGAAGCTTTCTTT. Its translation: CASSTGGFEAFF.